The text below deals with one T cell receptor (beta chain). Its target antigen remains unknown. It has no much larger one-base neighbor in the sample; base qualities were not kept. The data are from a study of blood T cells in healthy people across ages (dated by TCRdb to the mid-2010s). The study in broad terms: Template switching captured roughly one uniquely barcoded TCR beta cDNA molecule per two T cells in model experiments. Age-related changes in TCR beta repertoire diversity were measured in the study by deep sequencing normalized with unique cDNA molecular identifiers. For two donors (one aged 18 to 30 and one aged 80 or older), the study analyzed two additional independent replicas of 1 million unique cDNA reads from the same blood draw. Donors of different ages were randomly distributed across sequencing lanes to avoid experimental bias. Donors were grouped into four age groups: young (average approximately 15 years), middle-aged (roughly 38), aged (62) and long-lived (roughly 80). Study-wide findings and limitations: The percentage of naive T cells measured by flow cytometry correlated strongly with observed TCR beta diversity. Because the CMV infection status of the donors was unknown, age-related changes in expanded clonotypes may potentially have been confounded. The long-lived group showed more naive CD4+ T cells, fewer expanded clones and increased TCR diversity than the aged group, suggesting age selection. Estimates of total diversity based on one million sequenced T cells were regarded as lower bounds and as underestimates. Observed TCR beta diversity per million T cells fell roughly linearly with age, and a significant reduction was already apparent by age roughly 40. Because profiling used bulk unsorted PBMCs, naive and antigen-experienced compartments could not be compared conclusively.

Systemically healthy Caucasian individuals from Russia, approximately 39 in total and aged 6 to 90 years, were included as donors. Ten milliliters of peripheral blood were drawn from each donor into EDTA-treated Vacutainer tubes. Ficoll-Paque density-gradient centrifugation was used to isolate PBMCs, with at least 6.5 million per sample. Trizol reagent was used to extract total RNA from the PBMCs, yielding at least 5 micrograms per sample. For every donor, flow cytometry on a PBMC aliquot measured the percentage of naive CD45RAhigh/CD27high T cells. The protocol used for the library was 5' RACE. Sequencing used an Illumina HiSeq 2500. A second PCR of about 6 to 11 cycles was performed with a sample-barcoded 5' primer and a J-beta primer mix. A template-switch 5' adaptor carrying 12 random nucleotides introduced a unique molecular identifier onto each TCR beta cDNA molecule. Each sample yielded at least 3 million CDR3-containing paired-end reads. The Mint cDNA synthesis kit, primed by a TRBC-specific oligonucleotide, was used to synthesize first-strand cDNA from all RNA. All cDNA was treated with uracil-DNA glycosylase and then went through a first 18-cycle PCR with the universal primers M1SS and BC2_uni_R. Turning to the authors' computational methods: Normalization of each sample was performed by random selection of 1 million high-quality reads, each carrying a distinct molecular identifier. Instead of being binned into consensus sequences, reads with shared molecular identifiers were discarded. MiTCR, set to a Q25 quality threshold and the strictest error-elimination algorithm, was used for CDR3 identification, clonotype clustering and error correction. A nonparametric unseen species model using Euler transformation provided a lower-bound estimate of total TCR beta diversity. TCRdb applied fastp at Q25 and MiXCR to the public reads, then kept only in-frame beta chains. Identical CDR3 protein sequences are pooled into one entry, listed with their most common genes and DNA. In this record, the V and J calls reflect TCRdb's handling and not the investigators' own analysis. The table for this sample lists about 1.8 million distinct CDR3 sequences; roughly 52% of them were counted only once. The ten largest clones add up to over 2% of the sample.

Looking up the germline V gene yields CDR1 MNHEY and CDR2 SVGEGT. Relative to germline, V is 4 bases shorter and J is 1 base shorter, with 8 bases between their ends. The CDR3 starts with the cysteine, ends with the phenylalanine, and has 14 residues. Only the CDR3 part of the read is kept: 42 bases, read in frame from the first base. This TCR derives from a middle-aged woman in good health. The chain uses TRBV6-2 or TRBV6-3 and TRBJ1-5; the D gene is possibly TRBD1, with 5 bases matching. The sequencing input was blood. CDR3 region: CASSFRDSNQPQHF. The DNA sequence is TGTGCCAGCAGTTTTAGGGACAGCAATCAGCCCCAGCATTTT.